This TCR beta chain came from a study of shared clonotypes between healthy human individuals. Study at large: CD8 memory received one plate per donor, CD8 naive two, CD4 memory three and CD4 naive three.

V lost 3 bases and J lost 0, with 12 bases in between. The CDR3 is 15 amino acids. The V gene's germline CDR1 is SGHTA and CDR2 FQGNSA. Replicate PCRs for sorted subsets used around 200 ng DNA; this equaled 30,000 to 35,000 T cell genomes. Original processing methods: ImmunoSEQ only sent back junction sequences with no quality scores, so filtering was done differently. Repertoires were generated with immunoSEQ multiplex PCR, while TCRdb's copy carries only in-frame clones and drops some. V and J calls and clone size are given by that table; D and trimming were obtained from the DNA. The sample carries roughly 1.4 million clones, about 98.5% recorded once. A note on this clone: Other DNA sequences in this sample translate to the same CDR3.

The sample comprised naive CD4+ T cells sorted from blood. The subset was: CD45RA+ positively selected. The rearrangement links TRBV7-2 to TRBJ2-7; D assignment may be TRBD1 or TRBD2 (5 bases each). The sequence came from a man aged 25-45 years in good health. The DNA for the CDR3 is TGTGCCAGCAGCTTGGGACGCTTAAGCTCCTACGAGCAGTACTTC. Residues: CASSLGRLSSYEQYF.